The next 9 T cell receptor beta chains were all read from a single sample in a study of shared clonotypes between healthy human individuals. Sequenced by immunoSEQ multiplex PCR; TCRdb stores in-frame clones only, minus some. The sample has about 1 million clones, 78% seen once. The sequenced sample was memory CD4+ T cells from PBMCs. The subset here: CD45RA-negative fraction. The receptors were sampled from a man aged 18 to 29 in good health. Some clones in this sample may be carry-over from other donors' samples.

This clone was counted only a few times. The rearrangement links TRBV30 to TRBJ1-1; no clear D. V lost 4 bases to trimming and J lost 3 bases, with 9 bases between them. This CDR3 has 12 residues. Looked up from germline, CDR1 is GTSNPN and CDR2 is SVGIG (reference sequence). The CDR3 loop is CAWTRMYTEAFF. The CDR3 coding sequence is TGTGCCTGGACCAGGATGTACACTGAAGCTTTCTTT.

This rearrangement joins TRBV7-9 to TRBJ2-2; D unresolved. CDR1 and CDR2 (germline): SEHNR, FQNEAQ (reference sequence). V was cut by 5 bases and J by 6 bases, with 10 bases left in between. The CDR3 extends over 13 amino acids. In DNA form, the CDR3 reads TGTGCCAGCAGCGACACGGTTCCCGGGGAGCTGTTTTTT. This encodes CASSDTVPGELFF.

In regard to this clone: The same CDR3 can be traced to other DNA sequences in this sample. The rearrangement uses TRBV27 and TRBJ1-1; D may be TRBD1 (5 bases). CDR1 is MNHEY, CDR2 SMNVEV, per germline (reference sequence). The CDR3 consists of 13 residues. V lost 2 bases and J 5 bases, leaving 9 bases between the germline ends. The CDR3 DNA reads TGTGCCAGCAGTTTACAGGGAAGGACTGAAGCTTTCTTT. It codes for CASSLQGRTEAFF.

CDR3 coding DNA: TGCGCCAGCAGCTCCGGACTAGCGCAGGGTTACAATGAGCAGTTCTTC. It is translated as CASSSGLAQGYNEQFF. This rearrangement joins TRBV5-1 to TRBJ2-1, with 9 bases matching TRBD2. This CDR3 has 16 amino acids. Germline V CDR1 and CDR2: SGHRS, YFSETQ. V trimming: 3 bases; J trimming: 4 bases; junction bases outside the gene matches: 8.

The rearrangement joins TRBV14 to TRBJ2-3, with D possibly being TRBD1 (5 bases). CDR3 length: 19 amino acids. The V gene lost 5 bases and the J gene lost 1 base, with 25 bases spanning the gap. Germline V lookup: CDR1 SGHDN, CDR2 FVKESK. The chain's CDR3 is CASSEARLFGSGRTDTQYF. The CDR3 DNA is TGTGCCAGCAGCGAAGCCAGGTTGTTTGGTTCAGGGCGCACAGATACGCAGTATTTT. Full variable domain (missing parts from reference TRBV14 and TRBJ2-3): EAGVTQFPSHSVIEKGQTVTLRCDPISGHDNLYWYRRVMGKEIKFLLHFVKESKQDESGMPNNRFLAERTGGTYSTLKVQPAELEDSGVYFCASSEARLFGSGRTDTQYFGPGTRLTVL.

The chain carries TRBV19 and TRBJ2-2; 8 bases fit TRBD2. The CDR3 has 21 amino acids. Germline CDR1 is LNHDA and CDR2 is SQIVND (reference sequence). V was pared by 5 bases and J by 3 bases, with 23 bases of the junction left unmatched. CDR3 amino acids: CASSHGPVTSVTRTYTGELFF. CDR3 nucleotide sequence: TGTGCCAGTAGTCACGGTCCGGTGACTAGCGTGACACGGACCTACACCGGGGAGCTGTTTTTT.

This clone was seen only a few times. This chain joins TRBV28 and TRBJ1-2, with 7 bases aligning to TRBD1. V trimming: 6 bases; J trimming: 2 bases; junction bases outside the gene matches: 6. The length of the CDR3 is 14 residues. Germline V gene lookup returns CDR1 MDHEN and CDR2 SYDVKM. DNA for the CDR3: TGTGCCAGCAGACGGGACAGCGGAAACTATGGCTACACCTTC. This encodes CASRRDSGNYGYTF.

CDR3 nucleotide sequence: TGTGCCAGCAGTTCCTCTAAAAACATTCAGTACTTC. Its protein product is CASSSSKNIQYF. This chain uses TRBV6-5 with TRBJ2-4, with no clear D. CDR1 and CDR2 from the germline V gene are MNHEY and SVGAGI. The V end was cut by 4 bases, the J end by 4 bases, with 5 bases between. There are 12 residues in the CDR3.

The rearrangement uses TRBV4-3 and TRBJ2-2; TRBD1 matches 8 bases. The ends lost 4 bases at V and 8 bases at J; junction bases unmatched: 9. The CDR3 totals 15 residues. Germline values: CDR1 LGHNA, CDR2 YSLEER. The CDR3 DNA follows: TGCGCCAGCAGCCCGACCACAGGGGGATTGGGGGAGCTGTTTTTT. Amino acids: CASSPTTGGLGELFF.